Following are 19 T cell receptor beta chains from one sample sequenced in a study of OX40 agonist ivuxolimab in advanced cancers. Generated by immunoSEQ multiplex PCR, the TCRdb table keeps only in-frame clones and is missing some. The repertoire holds 50,000 to 70,000 clones, with 84% as singletons. This specimen consisted of CD4+ or CD8+ T cells sorted from blood, obtained in a trial of the OX40 agonist ivuxolimab. The receptor set was obtained from an adult with an advanced solid tumor such as melanoma, head and neck, liver or kidney cancer.

CDR3 amino acids: CASTEAGAYNSPLHF. In DNA form, the CDR3 reads TGTGCCAGCACTGAGGCGGGGGCATATAATTCACCCCTCCACTTT. The rearrangement links TRBV6-5 to TRBJ1-6; the D gene is possibly TRBD1 (6 bases). This CDR3 has 15 amino acids. The germline V gene has CDR1 MNHEY and CDR2 SVGAGI. Trimming shortened V by 7 bases and J by 4 bases, and 14 bases separated the two germline ends.

About this clone itself: It is unclear where the CDR3 begins or ends on the DNA, so no DNA is shown, and the CDR3 is as TCRdb lists it. V usage is TRBV7-3 and J usage is TRBJ2-3; the table's D call, TRBD2, has no DNA check behind it. A total of 16 residues make up the CDR3, ends included. From germline, CDR1 is SGHTA and CDR2 FQGTGA. CDR3 residues: CASSFGPGLGADTQYF.

The chain carries TRBV19 and TRBJ1-6; 9 positions agree with TRBD1. V lost 1 base, J lost 6 bases, and 1 base stayed unmatched. The germline V gene encodes CDR1 LNHDA and CDR2 SQIVND (reference sequence). The CDR3 is 15 amino acids. CDR3 protein: CASSIADRGNSPLHF. CDR3 nucleotide sequence: TGTGCCAGTAGTATAGCGGACAGGGGTAATTCACCCCTCCACTTT.

This chain uses TRBV5-1 with TRBJ1-4; TRBD1 matches at 8 bases. The V gene end was trimmed by 9 bases and the J gene end by 5 bases; junction bases not matched to a gene: 6. The germline CDR1 and CDR2 sequences are SGHRS and YFSETQ. The CDR3 is 13 residues long. CDR3 in DNA: TGCGCCACCTCGACAGGGGAAAATGAAAAACTGTTTTTT. The encoded protein is CATSTGENEKLFF.

This clone was seen only once. This chain connects TRBV9 to TRBJ1-3; possible D gene TRBD1, 6 bases. Germline CDR1 is SGDLS and CDR2 is YYNGEE. V shed 2 bases and J shed 1 base, with 10 bases lying between them. This CDR3 is 15 amino acids long. This CDR3 reads CASSVSGASGNTIYF. Written as DNA, the CDR3 is TGTGCCAGCAGCGTTTCAGGGGCTTCTGGAAACACCATATATTTT.

In DNA, the CDR3 is TGTGCCTGGAGCGGGGGATTTTCCTACAATGAGCAGTTCTTC. Translation gives CAWSGGFSYNEQFF. The chain joins TRBV30 to TRBJ2-1; TRBD2 is a possible D gene (6 bases). Germline V gene lookup returns CDR1 GTSNPN and CDR2 SVGIG (reference sequence). There are 14 residues in the CDR3. The V and J ends lost 3 bases and 1 base respectively, with 10 bases between them.

J is TRBJ1-2 and V is TRBV7-8, with D uncertain. There are 14 residues in the CDR3. Per germline, CDR1 SGHVS and CDR2 FQNEAQ. Between the trimmed V and J ends, which lost 6 bases and 0 bases, there was a span of 11 bases. The DNA for the CDR3 is TGTGCCAGCAGTTCAAGGGAAGCTAACTATGGCTACACCTTC. Translating gives CASSSREANYGYTF.

This chain joins TRBV19 and TRBJ1-1; 7 nucleotides align to TRBD1. This CDR3 is 12 amino acids long. After removal of 6 bases from V and 11 bases from J, the junction contained 9 bases not matched to a gene. The germline CDR1 and CDR2 sequences are LNHDA and SQIVND (reference sequence). CDR3 in DNA: TGTGCCAGTAGAACAGGACAGGTTAACGCTTTCTTT. This sequence encodes CASRTGQVNAFF.

This clone has only one observation. This rearrangement joins TRBV13 to TRBJ2-3; possible D gene TRBD2, 6 bases. The ends were cut back, 5 bases at V and 0 bases at J, with 9 bases in the middle. The CDR3 covers 14 residues. Germline V CDR1 and CDR2: PRHDT, FYEKMQ (reference sequence). DNA of the CDR3: TGTGCCAGCAGCAGGGACTCTAGCACAGATACGCAGTATTTT. It is translated as CASSRDSSTDTQYF.

This sequence joins TRBV15 and TRBJ2-1, with 11 positions matching TRBD1. Germline lookup yields CDR1 LNHNV and CDR2 YYDKDF (reference sequence). The junction had 15 bases not matched to a gene; V was cut back by 5 bases and J by 9 bases. The CDR3 is 17 residues long. In DNA form, the CDR3 reads TGTGCCACCAGCGCCCGTCTTTCCGGGACAGGGGGAGGTGAGCAGTTCTTC. Its translation is CATSARLSGTGGGEQFF.

The chain recombines TRBV4-2 with TRBJ2-3; D might be TRBD2 (7 bases). CDR1 is LGHNA, CDR2 YNFKEQ, per germline. This CDR3 contains 15 residues. Trimming took off 6 bases at V and 6 bases at J, with 19 bases between the two ends. In DNA form, the CDR3 reads TGTGCCAGCAGAAAGGGGGGGCGGGAGTGGGATACGCAGTATTTT. Translation gives CASRKGGREWDTQYF.

The chain combines TRBV2 with TRBJ1-2; D unclear. Germline CDR1 and CDR2: SNHLY and FYNNEI. This CDR3 has 15 amino acids. Trimming took 7 bases from V and 0 from J, leaving 15 bases between them. CDR3 sequence: CASIGRALANYGYTF. The CDR3, as DNA: TGTGCCAGCATTGGGAGGGCTTTAGCTAACTATGGCTACACCTTC.

The rearrangement uses TRBV6-5 and TRBJ1-2, with 8 bases aligning to TRBD1. The germline gives CDR1 MNHEY, CDR2 SVGAGI. The CDR3 consists of 12 residues. The V and J ends lost 8 bases and 6 bases, in that order; junction bases with no gene match: 5. CDR3 nucleotide sequence: TGTGCCAGCGGTCAGGGGGCGCATGGCTACACCTTC. Its translation is CASGQGAHGYTF.

The chain has TRBV5-4 and TRBJ1-3; D is possibly TRBD1 (6 bases). Germline V lookup: CDR1 SGHNT, CDR2 YYREEE (reference sequence). Trimming cost V 3 bases and J 7 bases, with 11 bases left between them. This CDR3 region has 13 residues. This chain's CDR3 is CASSSGQANTIYF. Here the CDR3 DNA reads TGTGCCAGCAGCTCGGGACAAGCCAACACCATATATTTT.

In DNA form, the CDR3 reads TGTGCCTGGAGTGTATTGGGGGGACCTAAGGGCTATGGCTACACCTTC. Amino acid sequence: CAWSVLGGPKGYGYTF. The J gene is TRBJ1-2, the V gene TRBV30; the D gene is possibly TRBD1 (5 bases). Germline loops: CDR1 GTSNPN, CDR2 SVGIG (reference sequence). The CDR3 covers 16 residues. Deletions cut 0 bases from V and 4 bases from J, with 18 bases between. Drawing the rest from reference TRBV30 and TRBJ1-2, the complete variable domain is SQTIHQWPATLVQPVGSPLSLECTVEGTSNPNLYWYRQAAGRGLQLLFYSVGIGQISSEVPQNLSASRPQDRQFILSSKKLLLSDSGFYLCAWSVLGGPKGYGYTFGSGTRLTVV.

The chain uses TRBV7-3 and TRBJ2-7, with D uncertain. The germline gives CDR1 SGHTA, CDR2 FQGTGA. V lost 5 bases, J lost 1 base, and 15 bases lay in between. This CDR3 has 15 amino acids. This CDR3 is CASSALPAGSYEQYF. The CDR3 bases are TGTGCCAGCAGCGCCCTCCCGGCAGGTTCCTACGAGCAGTACTTC.

CDR3 DNA sequence: TGTGCCAGCAGTTTTGGACTAGCGAAGGAAAGCTCCTACAATGAGCAGTTCTTC. Protein: CASSFGLAKESSYNEQFF. V and J are TRBV2 and TRBJ2-1; 9 bases fit TRBD2. The germline V gene has CDR1 SNHLY and CDR2 FYNNEI. Trimming cost V 5 bases and J 0 bases; bases outside gene matches: 11. This CDR3 contains 18 residues. The full variable domain, in which reference TRBV2 and TRBJ2-1 provide the parts outside the CDR3, is EPEVTQTPSHQVTQMGQEVILRCVPISNHLYFYWYRQILGQKVEFLVSFYNNEISEKSEIFDDQFSVERPDGSNFTLKIRSTKLEDSAMYFCASSFGLAKESSYNEQFFGPGTRLTVL.

The rearrangement uses TRBV19 and TRBJ1-2; perhaps TRBD1 as D (6 bases). The CDR3 totals 16 residues. CDR1 is LNHDA and CDR2 is SQIVND in the germline V gene (reference sequence). With 4 bases removed from V and 0 bases from J, the gap between germline ends came to 15 bases. As DNA, the CDR3 is TGTGCCAGTAGTACCACCGGGACATACTCTAACTATGGCTACACCTTC. This sequence encodes CASSTTGTYSNYGYTF.

A few counts support this clone. This sequence joins TRBV6-1 and TRBJ1-5; no firm D call. V lost 2 bases and J 1 base, leaving 24 bases between the germline ends. The CDR3 contains 20 residues. The germline CDR1 and CDR2 sequences are MNHNS and SASEGT. The CDR3 DNA reads as TGTGCCAGCAGTGAATCCAAACTTCCAATGGCCTACGGGAGCAATCAGCCCCAGCATTTT. It is translated as CASSESKLPMAYGSNQPQHF.